The T cell receptor (beta chain) described here comes from a study of blood T cell repertoires in COVID-19. Across the whole study: Samples came from the United States, Italy and Spain, spanning acute and convalescent COVID-19. In each case, the material was cDNA or gDNA derived from T cells, B-cell-depleted T cells, or PBMCs.

This clone was observed a handful of times. Authors' analysis steps: Amplification of reference gene primers provided the estimated nucleated cell counts. Produced via immunoSEQ multiplex PCR; TCRdb's table is partial and in-frame only. The V and J calls and clone size come from that table; D and trimming were worked out from the DNA. This sample has roughly 50,000 clones, with around 85% found just once. V lost 3 bases and J lost 0; bases outside the gene matches: 13. Germline V lookup: CDR1 SGHRS, CDR2 YFSETQ. The CDR3 runs to 19 residues. Sequenced sample: peripheral blood. The source of this sequence is a woman between 55 and 75 years old with acute or convalescent COVID-19. V usage is TRBV5-1 and J usage is TRBJ2-1, with 9 nucleotides matching TRBD2. CDR3 sequence: CASSSTGTSIGGSYNEQFF. CDR3 sequence (DNA): TGCGCCAGCAGCTCAACCGGGACTAGCATCGGTGGCTCCTACAATGAGCAGTTCTTC.